This T cell receptor (beta chain) was obtained from a study of T cell clones after liver transplantation. Study in general: TCRbeta sequencing after a pre-transplant mixed lymphocyte reaction identified graft-donor-reactive clones, later tracked in post-transplant blood.

Produced via immunoSEQ multiplex PCR; TCRdb's table is partial and in-frame only. The sample comprises 68,000 or so clones, 80% to 95% of which are singletons, and 0.95% to 1% rests with the top ten. As regards this clone: Antigen unknown.

The study's findings and limits: These preliminary findings come from unstandardized post-transplant sampling times. Circulating graft-donor-reactive CD4 TCRbeta sequences fell significantly post-transplant in 5 of 8 subjects.

Sorting of unstimulated PBMCs yielded separate CD3+CD4+ and CD3+CD8+ fractions. This CDR3 contains 13 residues. V lost 7 bases and J 0 bases, leaving 10 bases between the germline ends. CDR1 and CDR2 (germline): SNHLY, FYNNEI. The sequence came from a human patient who received a liver transplant. Some T cells may be supplied by the graft donor. The sample here was CD4+ T cells from blood, taken less than 27 months after liver transplant. The chain is built from TRBV2 and TRBJ2-7, with D possibly being TRBD1 (5 bases). The CDR3 nucleotides are TGTGCCAGCAATCAGGGATCCTCCTACGAGCAGTACTTC. Encoded protein: CASNQGSSYEQYF.